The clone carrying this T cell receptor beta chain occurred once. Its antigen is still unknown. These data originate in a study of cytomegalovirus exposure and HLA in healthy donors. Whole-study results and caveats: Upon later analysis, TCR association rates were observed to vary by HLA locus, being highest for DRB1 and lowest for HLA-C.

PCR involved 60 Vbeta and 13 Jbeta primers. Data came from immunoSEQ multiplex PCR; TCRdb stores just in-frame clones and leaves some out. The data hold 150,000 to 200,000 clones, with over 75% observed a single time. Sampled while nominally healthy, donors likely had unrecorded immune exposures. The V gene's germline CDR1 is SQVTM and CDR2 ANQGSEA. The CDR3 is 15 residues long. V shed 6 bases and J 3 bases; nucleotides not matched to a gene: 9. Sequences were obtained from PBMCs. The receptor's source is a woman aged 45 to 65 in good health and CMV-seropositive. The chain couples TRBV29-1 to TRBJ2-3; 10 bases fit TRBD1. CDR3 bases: TGCAGCGTCAGCCGATCGGGACAGGGGACAGATACGCAGTATTTT. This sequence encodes CSVSRSGQGTDTQYF.